The text below deals with one TCR beta chain. The sample comes from a study of blood T cell repertoires in COVID-19. About the research overall: Acute and convalescent COVID-19 specimens originated in the United States, Italy and Spain.

In the authors' workflow: Estimated nucleated cell counts came from reference gene primer amplification. Measured with immunoSEQ multiplex PCR; TCRdb has only the in-frame clones, and not every one. V and J calls plus clone size are reproduced from that table; the DNA served to infer D and trimming. The sample has tens of thousands of clones; 80% to 95% are singletons. The CDR3 is 15 residues long. J lost 5 bases, V lost 5 bases, and 3 bases had no gene match. Per germline, CDR1 SGHAT and CDR2 FQNNGV. V is TRBV11-2 and J is TRBJ2-5; 15 nucleotides align to TRBD2. This receptor was obtained from a human donor with active COVID-19. The donor label of this sample is uncertain. Sequencing was carried out using peripheral blood. The CDR3 DNA is TGTGCCAGCAGCACGGGACTAGCGGGGGGTGAGACCCAGTACTTC. Encoded protein: CASSTGLAGGETQYF.